Here is one TCR beta chain with its context. Its specificity is unknown. This record belongs to a study of T cell repertoires in ileal Crohn's disease. Regarding the study as a whole: Sorted CD8 T cells held more high-frequency clones than CD4.

V was cut by 3 bases and J by 2 bases, with 11 bases left in between. Germline CDR1 is MNHEY and CDR2 is SMNVEV (reference sequence). The CDR3 spans 14 residues. Some clones are missing from TCRdb's copy, which holds only in-frame ones; the method was immunoSEQ multiplex PCR. The table lists about 4,000 clones, roughly 82% of them singletons, with roughly 22% in the top ten. V gene TRBV27 combines with J gene TRBJ2-7, with D possibly TRBD1 on 5 matching bases. The sequencing input was ileal tissue. The sequence was collected from an adult with Crohn's disease. The DNA for the CDR3 is TGTGCCAGCAGTTTCCCGGACATACCCTACGAGCAGTACTTC. Translation: CASSFPDIPYEQYF.